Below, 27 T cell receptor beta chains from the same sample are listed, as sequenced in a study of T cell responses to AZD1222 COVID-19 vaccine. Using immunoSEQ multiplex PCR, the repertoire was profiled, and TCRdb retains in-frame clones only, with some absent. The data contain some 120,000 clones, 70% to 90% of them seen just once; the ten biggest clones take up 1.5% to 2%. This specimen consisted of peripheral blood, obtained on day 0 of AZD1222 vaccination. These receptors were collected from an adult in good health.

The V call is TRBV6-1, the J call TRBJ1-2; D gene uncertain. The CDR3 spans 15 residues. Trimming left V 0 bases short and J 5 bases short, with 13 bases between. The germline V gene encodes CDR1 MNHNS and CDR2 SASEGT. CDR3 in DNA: TGTGCCAGCAGTGAAGCATGGACTGGGCAATATGGCTACACCTTC. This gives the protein CASSEAWTGQYGYTF.

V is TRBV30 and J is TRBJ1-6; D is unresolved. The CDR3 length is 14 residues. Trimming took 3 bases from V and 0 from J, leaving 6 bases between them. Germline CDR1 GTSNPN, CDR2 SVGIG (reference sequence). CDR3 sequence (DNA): TGTGCCTGGAGCGCGGACTCCTATAATTCACCCCTCCACTTT. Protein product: CAWSADSYNSPLHF.

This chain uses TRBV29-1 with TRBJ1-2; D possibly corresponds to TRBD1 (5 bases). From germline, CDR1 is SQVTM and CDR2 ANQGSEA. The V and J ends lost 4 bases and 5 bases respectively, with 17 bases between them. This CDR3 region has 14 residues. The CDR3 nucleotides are TGCAGCGTTGGGGACGGGGGGGAACTATATGGCTACACCTTC. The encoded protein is CSVGDGGELYGYTF. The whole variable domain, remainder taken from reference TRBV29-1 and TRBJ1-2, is SAVISQKPSRDICQRGTSLTIQCQVDSQVTMMFWYRQQPGQSLTLIATANQGSEATYESGFVIDKFPISRPNLTFSTLTVSNMSPEDSSIYLCSVGDGGELYGYTFGSGTRLTVV.

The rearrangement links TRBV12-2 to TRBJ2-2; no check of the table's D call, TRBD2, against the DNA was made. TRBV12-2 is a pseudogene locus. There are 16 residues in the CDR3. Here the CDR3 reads CASRLPGLDFPGELFF. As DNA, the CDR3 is TGTGCAAGTCGCTTACCGGGACTAGATTTCCCCGGGGAGCTGTTTTTT.

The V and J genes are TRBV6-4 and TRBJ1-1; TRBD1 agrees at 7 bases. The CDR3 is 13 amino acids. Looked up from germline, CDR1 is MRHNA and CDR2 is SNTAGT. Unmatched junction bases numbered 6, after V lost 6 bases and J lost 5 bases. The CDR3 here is CASRPGGGTEAFF. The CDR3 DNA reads TGTGCCAGCAGGCCAGGGGGAGGGACTGAAGCTTTCTTT.

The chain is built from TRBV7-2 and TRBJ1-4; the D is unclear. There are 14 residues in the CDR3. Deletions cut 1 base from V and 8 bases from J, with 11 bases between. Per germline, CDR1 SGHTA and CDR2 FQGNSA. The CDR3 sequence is CASSLDVRGEKLFF. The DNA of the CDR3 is TGTGCCAGCAGCTTAGACGTGCGAGGAGAAAAACTGTTTTTT.

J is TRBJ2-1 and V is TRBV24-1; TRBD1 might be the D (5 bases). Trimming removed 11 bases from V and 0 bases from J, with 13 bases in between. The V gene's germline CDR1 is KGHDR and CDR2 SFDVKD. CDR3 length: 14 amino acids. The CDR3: CAMGRHSSYNEQFF. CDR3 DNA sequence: TGTGCCATGGGGCGGCACAGCTCCTACAATGAGCAGTTCTTC.

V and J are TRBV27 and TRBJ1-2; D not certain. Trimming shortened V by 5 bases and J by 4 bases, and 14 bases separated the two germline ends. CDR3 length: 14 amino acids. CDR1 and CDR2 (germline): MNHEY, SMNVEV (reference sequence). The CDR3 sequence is CASSPEGGLYGYTF. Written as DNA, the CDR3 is TGTGCCAGCAGTCCAGAAGGAGGCCTCTATGGCTACACCTTC.

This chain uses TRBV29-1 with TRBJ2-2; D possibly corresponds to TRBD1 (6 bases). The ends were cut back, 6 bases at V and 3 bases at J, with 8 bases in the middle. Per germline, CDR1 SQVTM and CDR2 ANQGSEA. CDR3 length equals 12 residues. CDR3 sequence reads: CSVTGYTGELFF. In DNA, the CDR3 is TGCAGCGTGACAGGTTACACCGGGGAGCTGTTTTTT.

CDR3 sequence reads: CASRWQENTEAFF. The DNA for the CDR3 is TGTGCCTCCCGGTGGCAGGAGAACACTGAAGCTTTCTTT. The chain is built from TRBV30 and TRBJ1-1; D is undetermined. The germline V gene has CDR1 GTSNPN and CDR2 SVGIG (reference sequence). This CDR3 is built from 13 residues. V was cut by 7 bases and J by 1 base, with 13 bases left in between.

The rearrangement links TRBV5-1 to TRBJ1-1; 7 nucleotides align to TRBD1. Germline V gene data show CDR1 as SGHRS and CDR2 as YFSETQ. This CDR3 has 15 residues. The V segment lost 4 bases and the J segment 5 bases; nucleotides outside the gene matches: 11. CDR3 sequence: CASSQGPGQLTEAFF. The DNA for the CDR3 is TGCGCCAGCAGCCAGGGACCGGGACAGTTAACTGAAGCTTTCTTT.

This chain's CDR3 is CASSRGLAGVVRDTQYF. The DNA of the CDR3 is TGCGCCAGCAGCCGGGGACTAGCGGGAGTAGTAAGAGATACGCAGTATTTT. The genes are TRBV5-1 and TRBJ2-3; 14 bases align to TRBD2. Germline V gene data show CDR1 as SGHRS and CDR2 as YFSETQ. The CDR3 contains 17 residues. The trim removed 4 bases at V and 5 bases at J, leaving 9 bases unmatched.

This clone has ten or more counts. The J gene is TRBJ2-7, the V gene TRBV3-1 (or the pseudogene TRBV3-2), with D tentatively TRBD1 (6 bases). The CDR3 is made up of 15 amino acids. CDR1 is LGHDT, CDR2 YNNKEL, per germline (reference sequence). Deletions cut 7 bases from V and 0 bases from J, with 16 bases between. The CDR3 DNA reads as TGTGCCAGCATCGATTCTGGGGGCGACTCCTACGAGCAGTACTTC. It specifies CASIDSGGDSYEQYF.

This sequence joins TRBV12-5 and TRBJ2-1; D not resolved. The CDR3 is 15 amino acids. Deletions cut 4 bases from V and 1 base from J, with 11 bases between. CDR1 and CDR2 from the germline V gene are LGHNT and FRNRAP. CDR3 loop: CASGSLLGSYNEQFF. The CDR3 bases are TGTGCTAGTGGTTCCTTGCTAGGTTCCTACAATGAGCAGTTCTTC.

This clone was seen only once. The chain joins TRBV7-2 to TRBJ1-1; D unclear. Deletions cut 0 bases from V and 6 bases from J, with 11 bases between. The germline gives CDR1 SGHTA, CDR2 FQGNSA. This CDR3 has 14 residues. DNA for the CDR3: TGTGCCAGCAGCTTAGCGTCCGCTACATCTGAAGCTTTCTTT. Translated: CASSLASATSEAFF. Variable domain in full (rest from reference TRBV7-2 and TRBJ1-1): GAGVSQSPSNKVTEKGKDVELRCDPISGHTALYWYRQSLGQGLEFLIYFQGNSAPDKSGLPSDRFSAERTGGSVSTLTIQRTQQEDSAVYLCASSLASATSEAFFGQGTRLTVV.

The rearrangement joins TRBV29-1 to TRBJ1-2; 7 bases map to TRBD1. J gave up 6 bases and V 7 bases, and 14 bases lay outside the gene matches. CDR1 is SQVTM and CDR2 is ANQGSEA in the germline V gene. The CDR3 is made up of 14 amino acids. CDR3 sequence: CSAPGRGLSDGYTF. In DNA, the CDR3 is TGCAGCGCCCCGGGTAGGGGGCTTAGCGATGGCTACACCTTC.

The CDR3 region has the DNA TGTGCCAGCAGTCCGATTGGGGGTGGGAGGGCCTACAATGAGCAGTTCTTC. Translating it yields CASSPIGGGRAYNEQFF. V usage is TRBV27 and J usage is TRBJ2-1; 7 bases fit TRBD2. Germline V gene data show CDR1 as MNHEY and CDR2 as SMNVEV (reference sequence). This CDR3 comprises 17 residues. V shed 5 bases and J 2 bases; nucleotides not matched to a gene: 12.

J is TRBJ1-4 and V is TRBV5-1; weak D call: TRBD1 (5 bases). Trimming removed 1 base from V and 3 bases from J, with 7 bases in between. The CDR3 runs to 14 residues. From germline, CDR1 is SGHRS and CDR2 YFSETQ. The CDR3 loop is CASSLRGANEKLFF. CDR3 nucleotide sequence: TGCGCCAGCAGCTTGAGGGGAGCTAATGAAAAACTGTTTTTT. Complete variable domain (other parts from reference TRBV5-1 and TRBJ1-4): KAGVTQTPRYLIKTRGQQVTLSCSPISGHRSVSWYQQTPGQGLQFLFEYFSETQRNKGNFPGRFSGRQFSNSRSEMNVSTLELGDSALYLCASSLRGANEKLFFGSGTQLSVL.

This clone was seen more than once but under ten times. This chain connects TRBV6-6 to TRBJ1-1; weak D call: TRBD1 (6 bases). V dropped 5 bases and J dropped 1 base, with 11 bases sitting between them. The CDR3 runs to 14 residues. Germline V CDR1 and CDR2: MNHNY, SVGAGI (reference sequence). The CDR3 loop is CASSQAGENTEAFF. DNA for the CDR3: TGTGCCAGCAGTCAGGCAGGGGAGAACACTGAAGCTTTCTTT.

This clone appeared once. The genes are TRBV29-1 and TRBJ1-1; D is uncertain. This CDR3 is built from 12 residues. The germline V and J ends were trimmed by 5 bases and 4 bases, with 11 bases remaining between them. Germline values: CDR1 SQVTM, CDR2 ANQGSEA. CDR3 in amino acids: CSVSGRGTEAFF. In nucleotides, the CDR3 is TGCAGCGTTTCGGGCCGGGGCACTGAAGCTTTCTTT.

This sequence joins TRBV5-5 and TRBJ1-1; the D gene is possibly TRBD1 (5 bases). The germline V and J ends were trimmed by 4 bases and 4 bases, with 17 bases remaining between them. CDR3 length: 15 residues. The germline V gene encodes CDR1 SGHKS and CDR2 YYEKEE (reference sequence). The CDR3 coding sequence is TGTGCCAGCAGCCGCGACAGCCCCGTAGTCACTGAAGCTTTCTTT. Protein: CASSRDSPVVTEAFF.

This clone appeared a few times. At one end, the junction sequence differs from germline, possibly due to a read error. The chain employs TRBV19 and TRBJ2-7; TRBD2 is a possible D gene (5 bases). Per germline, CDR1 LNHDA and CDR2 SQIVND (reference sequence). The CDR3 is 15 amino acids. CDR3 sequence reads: CASSSRRGASSEQYF. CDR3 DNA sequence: TGTGCCAGTAGTTCCAGACGGGGAGCCTCCTCCGAGCAGTACTTC.

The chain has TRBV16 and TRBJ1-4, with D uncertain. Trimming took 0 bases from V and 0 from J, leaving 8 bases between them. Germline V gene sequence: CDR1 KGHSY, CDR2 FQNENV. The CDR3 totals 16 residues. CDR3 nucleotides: TGTGCCAGCAGCCAATCACCAGCCGCAACTAATGAAAAACTGTTTTTT. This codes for CASSQSPAATNEKLFF. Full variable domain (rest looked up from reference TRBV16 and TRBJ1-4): GEEVAQTPKHLVRGEGQKAKLYCAPIKGHSYVFWYQQVLKNEFKFLISFQNENVFDETGMPKERFSAKCLPNSPCSLEIQATKLEDSAVYFCASSQSPAATNEKLFFGSGTQLSVL.

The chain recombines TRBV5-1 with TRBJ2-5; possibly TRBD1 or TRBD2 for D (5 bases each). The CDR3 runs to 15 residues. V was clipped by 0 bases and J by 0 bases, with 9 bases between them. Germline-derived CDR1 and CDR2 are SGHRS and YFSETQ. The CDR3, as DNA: TGCGCCAGCAGCTTGGGAGGGACGAACCAAGAGACCCAGTACTTC. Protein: CASSLGGTNQETQYF.

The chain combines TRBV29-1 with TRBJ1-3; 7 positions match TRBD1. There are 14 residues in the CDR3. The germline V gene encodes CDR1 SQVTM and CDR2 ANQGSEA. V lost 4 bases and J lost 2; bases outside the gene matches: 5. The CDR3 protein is CSVADREAGNTIYF. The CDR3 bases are TGCAGCGTTGCCGACAGGGAGGCTGGAAACACCATATATTTT.

For the CDR3, the DNA is TGTGCCAGTAGTTTCGGGACCCTCCCGGGAAATGAGCAGTTCTTC. Translated: CASSFGTLPGNEQFF. The chain recombines TRBV19 with TRBJ2-1, with D perhaps TRBD1 or TRBD2 (5 bases each). The CDR3 totals 15 residues. Between the trimmed V and J ends, which lost 5 bases and 7 bases, there was a span of 18 bases. Germline V gene data show CDR1 as LNHDA and CDR2 as SQIVND (reference sequence).

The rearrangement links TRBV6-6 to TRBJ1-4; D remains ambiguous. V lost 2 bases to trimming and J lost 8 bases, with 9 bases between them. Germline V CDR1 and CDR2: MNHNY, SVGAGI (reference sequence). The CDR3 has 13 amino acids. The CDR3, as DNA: TGTGCCAGCAGTTACAGGGTTTTCGAAAAACTGTTTTTT. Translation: CASSYRVFEKLFF.